This TCR beta chain stems from a study of blood T cell repertoires in COVID-19. For the study at large: The cDNA or gDNA used as material had been derived from T cells, B-cell-depleted T cells, or PBMCs.

V was pared by 1 base and J by 4 bases, with 8 bases between. The CDR3 spans 14 residues. Germline V gene sequence: CDR1 SNHLY, CDR2 FYNNEI. Per the original data handling: Researchers report that nucleated cell counts were estimated from reference gene primer amplification. Profiling relied on immunoSEQ multiplex PCR, and the TCRdb table lists in-frame clones only, not all of them. Clonal size and the V and J genes are those of that table, whereas D and trimming came from the DNA. The table has 60,000 to 75,000 clones, about nine tenths seen once. The sequence derives from a man aged 25-45 years with acute or convalescent COVID-19. Specimen: peripheral blood. The genes are TRBV2 and TRBJ1-5; the D gene is possibly TRBD1 (6 bases). For the CDR3, the DNA is TGTGCCAGCAGTGAAGGACAGGTGAATCAGCCCCAGCATTTT. It yields the protein CASSEGQVNQPQHF.